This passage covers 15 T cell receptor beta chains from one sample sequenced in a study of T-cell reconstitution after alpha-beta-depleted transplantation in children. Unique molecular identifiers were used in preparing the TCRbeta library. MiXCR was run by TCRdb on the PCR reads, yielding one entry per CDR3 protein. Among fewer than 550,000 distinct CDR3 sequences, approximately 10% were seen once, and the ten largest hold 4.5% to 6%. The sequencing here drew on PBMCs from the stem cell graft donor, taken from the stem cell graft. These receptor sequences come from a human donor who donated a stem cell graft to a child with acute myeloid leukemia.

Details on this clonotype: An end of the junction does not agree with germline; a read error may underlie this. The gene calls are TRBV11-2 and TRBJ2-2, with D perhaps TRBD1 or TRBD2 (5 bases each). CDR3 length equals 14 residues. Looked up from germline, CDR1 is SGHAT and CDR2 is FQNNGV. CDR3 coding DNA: TGCGCCAGCAGTCTCGGGTGGGGGACCGGGGAGCTGTTTTTT. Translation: CASSLGWGTGELFF.

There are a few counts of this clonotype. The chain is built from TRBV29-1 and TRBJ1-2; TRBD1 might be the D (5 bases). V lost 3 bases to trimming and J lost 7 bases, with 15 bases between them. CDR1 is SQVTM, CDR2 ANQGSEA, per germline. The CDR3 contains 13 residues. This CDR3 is CSVDTQGSGGYTF. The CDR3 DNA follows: TGCAGCGTTGACACCCAGGGTTCGGGTGGCTACACCTTC. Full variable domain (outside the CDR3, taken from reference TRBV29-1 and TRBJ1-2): SAVISQKPSRDICQRGTSLTIQCQVDSQVTMMFWYRQQPGQSLTLIATANQGSEATYESGFVIDKFPISRPNLTFSTLTVSNMSPEDSSIYLCSVDTQGSGGYTFGSGTRLTVV.

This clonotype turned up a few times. The CDR3 DNA is TGTGCCAGCAGCGAAGCAGGCACACAGCAGTACTTC. Its protein product is CASSEAGTQQYF. The chain recombines TRBV12-3 or TRBV12-4 with TRBJ2-7, with no clear D. The length of the CDR3 is 12 residues. V gave up 6 bases and J gave up 8 bases, with 14 bases separating them.

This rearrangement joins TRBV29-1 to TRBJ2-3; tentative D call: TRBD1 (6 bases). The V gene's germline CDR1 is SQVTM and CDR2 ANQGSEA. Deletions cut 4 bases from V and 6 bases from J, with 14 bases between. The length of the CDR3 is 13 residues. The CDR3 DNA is TGCAGCGTTGGACAGGTCCTGGATGATACGCAGTATTTT. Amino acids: CSVGQVLDDTQYF.

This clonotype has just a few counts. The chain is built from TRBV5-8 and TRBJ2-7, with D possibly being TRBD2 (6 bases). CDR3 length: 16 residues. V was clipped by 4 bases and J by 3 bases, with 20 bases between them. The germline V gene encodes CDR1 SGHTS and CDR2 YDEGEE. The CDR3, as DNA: TGTGCCAGCAGCCGGGGACTCTCAACTGGGAGCTACGAGCAGTACTTC. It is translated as CASSRGLSTGSYEQYF.

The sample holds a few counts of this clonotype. In DNA form, the CDR3 reads TGTGCCAGCAGCAGACGTAGGGATGACACCGGGGAGCTGTTTTTT. Translated: CASSRRRDDTGELFF. This rearrangement joins TRBV7-8 to TRBJ2-2; D gene uncertain. Germline CDR1 SGHVS, CDR2 FQNEAQ. Trimming cost V 5 bases and J 3 bases, with 13 bases left between them. CDR3 length: 15 amino acids.

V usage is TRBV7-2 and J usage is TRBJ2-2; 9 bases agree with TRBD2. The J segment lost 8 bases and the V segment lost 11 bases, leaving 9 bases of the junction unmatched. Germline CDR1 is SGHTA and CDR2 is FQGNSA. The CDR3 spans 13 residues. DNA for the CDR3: TGTGCCGGCGGGACTAGCCGAACGGGGGAGCTGTTTTTT. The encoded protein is CAGGTSRTGELFF.

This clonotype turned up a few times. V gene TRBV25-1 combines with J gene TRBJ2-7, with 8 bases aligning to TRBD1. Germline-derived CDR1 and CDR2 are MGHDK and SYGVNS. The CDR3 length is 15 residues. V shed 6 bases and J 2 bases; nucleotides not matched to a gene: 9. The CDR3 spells CASSTTGGRTYEQYF. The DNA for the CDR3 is TGTGCCAGCAGCACAACAGGGGGGAGAACCTACGAGCAGTACTTC.

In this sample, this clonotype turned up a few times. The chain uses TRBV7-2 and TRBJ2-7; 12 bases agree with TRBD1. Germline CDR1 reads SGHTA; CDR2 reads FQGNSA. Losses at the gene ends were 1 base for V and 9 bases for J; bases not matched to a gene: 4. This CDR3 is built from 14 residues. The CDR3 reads CASSLVGTGGAQYF. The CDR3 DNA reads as TGTGCCAGCAGCTTAGTAGGGACAGGGGGCGCGCAGTACTTC.

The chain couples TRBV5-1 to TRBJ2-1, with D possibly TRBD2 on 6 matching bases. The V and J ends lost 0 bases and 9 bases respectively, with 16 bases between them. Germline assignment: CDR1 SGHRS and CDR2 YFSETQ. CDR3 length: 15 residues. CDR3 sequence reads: CASSLVPAEGAEQFF. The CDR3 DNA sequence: TGCGCCAGCAGCTTGGTACCGGCGGAGGGTGCTGAGCAGTTCTTC.

CDR3 protein: CASAGPPTNEKLFF. In DNA form, the CDR3 reads TGTGCCAGCGCCGGACCTCCAACTAATGAAAAACTGTTTTTT. The gene calls are TRBV4-2 and TRBJ1-4, with no clear D. The V gene lost 8 bases and the J gene lost 0 bases, with 10 bases spanning the gap. The CDR3 length is 14 residues. The germline gives CDR1 LGHNA, CDR2 YNFKEQ.

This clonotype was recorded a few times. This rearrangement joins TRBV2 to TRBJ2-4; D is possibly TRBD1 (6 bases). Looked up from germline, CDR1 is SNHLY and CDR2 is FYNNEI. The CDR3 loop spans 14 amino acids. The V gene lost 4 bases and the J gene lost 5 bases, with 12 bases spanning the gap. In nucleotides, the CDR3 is TGTGCCAGCAGTGGGCAGGGGTTTCAAAACATTCAGTACTTC. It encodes CASSGQGFQNIQYF.

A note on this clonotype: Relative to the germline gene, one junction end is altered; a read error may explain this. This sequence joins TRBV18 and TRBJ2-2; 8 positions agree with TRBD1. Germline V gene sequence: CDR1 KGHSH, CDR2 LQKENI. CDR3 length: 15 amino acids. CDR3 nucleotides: TGTGCCAGCTCACCAGGACAGGGCTACACCGGGGAGCCGTTTTTT. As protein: CASSPGQGYTGEPFF.

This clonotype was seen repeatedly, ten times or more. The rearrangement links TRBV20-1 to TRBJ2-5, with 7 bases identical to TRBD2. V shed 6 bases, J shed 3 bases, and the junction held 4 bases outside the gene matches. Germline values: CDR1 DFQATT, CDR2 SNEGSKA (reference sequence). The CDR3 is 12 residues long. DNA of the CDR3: TGCAGTGCCGAACGGGGGGAAGAGACCCAGTACTTC. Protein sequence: CSAERGEETQYF.

The CDR3 loop is CASSDRRGGHGTQYF. The CDR3 DNA reads as TGCGCCAGCAGTGATCGCCGGGGGGGCCATGGTACGCAGTATTTT. The J gene is TRBJ2-3, the V gene TRBV10-2, with 8 positions matching TRBD2. This CDR3 has 15 residues. V trimming: 3 bases; J trimming: 8 bases; junction bases outside the gene matches: 10. Looked up from germline, CDR1 is WSHSY and CDR2 is SAAADI.